There are a few counts of the clone carrying this TCR beta chain. Antigen: not known. TCRdb passed the 5' RACE reads through MiXCR, listing each CDR3 protein once. Seen here are hundreds of thousands of distinct CDR3 sequences, nearly 25% observed once, and the top ten hold under 15%. This sample was taken from a study of T-cell memory formation after mild COVID-19. This CDR3 has 12 amino acids. Germline CDR1 and CDR2: SQVTM and ANQGSEA. The J segment lost 7 bases and the V segment lost 5 bases, leaving 8 bases of the junction unmatched. Study-level results: The SARS-CoV-2 specificity of second-wave clones reaching peak at day 37 remained unverified.

The sequencing input was PBMCs or a T cell subset sorted from them (not recorded which). This TCR derives from an adult woman who had mild COVID-19 (a few samples of this study predate the infection). Cell type and time point are not known. J is TRBJ2-7 and V is TRBV29-1; 7 bases map to TRBD1. The CDR3 nucleotides are TGCAGCGTTCGACAGGGTAGACAGGAGCAGTACTTC. Its protein is CSVRQGRQEQYF.